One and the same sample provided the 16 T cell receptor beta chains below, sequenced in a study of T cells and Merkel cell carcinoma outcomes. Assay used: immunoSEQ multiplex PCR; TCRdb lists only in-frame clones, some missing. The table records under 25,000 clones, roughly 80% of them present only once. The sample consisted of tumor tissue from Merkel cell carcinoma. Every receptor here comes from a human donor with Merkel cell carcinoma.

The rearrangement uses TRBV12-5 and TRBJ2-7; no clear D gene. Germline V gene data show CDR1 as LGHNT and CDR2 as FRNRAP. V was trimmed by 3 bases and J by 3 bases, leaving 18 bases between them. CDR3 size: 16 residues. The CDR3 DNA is TGTGCTAGTGGTTTAGAGAACAGACGAAATAACTACGAGCAGTACTTC. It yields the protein CASGLENRRNNYEQYF.

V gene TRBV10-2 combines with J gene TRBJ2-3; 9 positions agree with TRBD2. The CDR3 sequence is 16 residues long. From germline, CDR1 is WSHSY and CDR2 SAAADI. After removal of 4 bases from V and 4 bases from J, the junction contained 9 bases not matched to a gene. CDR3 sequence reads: CASSARGRGWADTQYF. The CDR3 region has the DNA TGCGCCAGCAGTGCTCGCGGGAGGGGCTGGGCAGATACGCAGTATTTT.

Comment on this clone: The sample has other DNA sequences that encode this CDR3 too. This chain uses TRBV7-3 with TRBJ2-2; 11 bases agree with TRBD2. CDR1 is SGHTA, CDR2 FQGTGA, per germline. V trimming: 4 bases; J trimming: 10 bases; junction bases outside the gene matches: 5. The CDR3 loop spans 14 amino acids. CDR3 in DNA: TGTGCCAGCAGCTCTCCGGGACTAGCGGAGGAGCTGTTTTTT. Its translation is CASSSPGLAEELFF.

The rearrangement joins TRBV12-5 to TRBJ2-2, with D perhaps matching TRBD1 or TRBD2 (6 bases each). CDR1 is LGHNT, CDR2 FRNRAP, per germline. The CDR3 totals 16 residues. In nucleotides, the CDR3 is TGTGCCAGGGAAAGATTAATTTGGGGGGCGACCGGGGAGCTGTTTTTT. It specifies CARERLIWGATGELFF.

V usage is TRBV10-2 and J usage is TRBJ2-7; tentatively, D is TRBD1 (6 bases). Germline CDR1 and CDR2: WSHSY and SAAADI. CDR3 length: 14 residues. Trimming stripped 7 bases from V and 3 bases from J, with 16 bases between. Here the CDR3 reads CASKPQGSLYEQYF. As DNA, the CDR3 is TGCGCCAGCAAGCCACAGGGATCCCTCTACGAGCAGTACTTC.

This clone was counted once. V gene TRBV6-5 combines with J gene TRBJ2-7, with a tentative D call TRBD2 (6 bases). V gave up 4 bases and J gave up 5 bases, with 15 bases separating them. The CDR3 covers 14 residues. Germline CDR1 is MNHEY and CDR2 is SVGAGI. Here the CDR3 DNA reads TGTGCCAGCAGTTGGGGGGAGATGGTCCACGAGCAGTACTTC. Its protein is CASSWGEMVHEQYF.

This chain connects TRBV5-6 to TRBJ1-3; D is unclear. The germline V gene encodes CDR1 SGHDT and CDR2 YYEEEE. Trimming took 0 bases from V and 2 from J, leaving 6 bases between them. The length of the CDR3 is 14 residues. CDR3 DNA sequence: TGTGCCAGCAGCTTGGCCTCCCCTGGAAACACCATATATTTT. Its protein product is CASSLASPGNTIYF.

CDR3 DNA sequence: TGTGCCAGCTCTCCCCAGGGGGAGACCCAGTACTTC. This gives the protein CASSPQGETQYF. The rearrangement uses TRBV18 and TRBJ2-5; D may be TRBD1 (6 bases). Looked up from germline, CDR1 is KGHSH and CDR2 is LQKENI. V was shortened by 6 bases and J by 5 bases, with 10 bases between the two germline ends. The CDR3 is 12 residues long.

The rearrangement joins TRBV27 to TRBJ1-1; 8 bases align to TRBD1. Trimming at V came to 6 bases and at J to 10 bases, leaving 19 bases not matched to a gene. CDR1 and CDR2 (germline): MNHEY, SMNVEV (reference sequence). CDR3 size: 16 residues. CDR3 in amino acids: CASSQRRLTGVARAFF. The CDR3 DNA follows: TGTGCCAGCAGCCAAAGGCGTCTGACAGGGGTGGCGCGAGCTTTCTTT.

CDR3 nucleotide sequence: TGTGCCAGCAGCCCCGACCACTGGGAGCTGTTTTTT. Amino acid sequence: CASSPDHWELFF. The V gene is TRBV14, the J gene TRBJ2-2; D call uncertain. In germline, CDR1 is SGHDN, CDR2 FVKESK. CDR3 length: 12 residues. V was shortened by 4 bases and J by 9 bases, with 9 bases between the two germline ends. Full variable domain (remainder filled in from reference TRBV14 and TRBJ2-2): EAGVTQFPSHSVIEKGQTVTLRCDPISGHDNLYWYRRVMGKEIKFLLHFVKESKQDESGMPNNRFLAERTGGTYSTLKVQPAELEDSGVYFCASSPDHWELFFGEGSRLTVL.

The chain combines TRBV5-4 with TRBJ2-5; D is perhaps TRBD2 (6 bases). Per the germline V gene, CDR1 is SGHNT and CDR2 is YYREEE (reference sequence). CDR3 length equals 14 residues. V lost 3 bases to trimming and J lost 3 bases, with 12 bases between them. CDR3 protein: CASSWGTGEETQYF. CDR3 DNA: TGTGCCAGCAGCTGGGGGACGGGGGAAGAGACCCAGTACTTC.

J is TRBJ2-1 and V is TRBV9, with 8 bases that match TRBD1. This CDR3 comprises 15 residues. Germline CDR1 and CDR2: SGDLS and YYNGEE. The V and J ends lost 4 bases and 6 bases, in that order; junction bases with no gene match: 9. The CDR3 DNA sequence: TGTGCCAGCAGCTCGCGGACAGGGAAGGCCAATGAGCAGTTCTTC. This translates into CASSSRTGKANEQFF.

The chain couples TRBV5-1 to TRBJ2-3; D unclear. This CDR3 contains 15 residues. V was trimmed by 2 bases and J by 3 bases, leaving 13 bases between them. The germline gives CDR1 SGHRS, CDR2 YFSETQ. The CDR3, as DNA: TGCGCCAGCAGCTTCTCGTCCCGGATTACAGATACGCAGTATTTT. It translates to CASSFSSRITDTQYF.

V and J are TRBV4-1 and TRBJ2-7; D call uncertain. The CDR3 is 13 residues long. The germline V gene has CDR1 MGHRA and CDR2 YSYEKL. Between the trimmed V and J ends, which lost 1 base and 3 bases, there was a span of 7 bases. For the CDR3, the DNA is TGCGCCAGCAGCCAAGGGGCTATCTACGAGCAGTACTTC. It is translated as CASSQGAIYEQYF.

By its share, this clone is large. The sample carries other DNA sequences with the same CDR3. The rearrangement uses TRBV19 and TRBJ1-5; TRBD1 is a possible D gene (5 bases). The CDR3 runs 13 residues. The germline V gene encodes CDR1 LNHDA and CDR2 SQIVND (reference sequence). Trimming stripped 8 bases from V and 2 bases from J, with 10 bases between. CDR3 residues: CASEGMGNQPQHF. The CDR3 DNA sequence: TGTGCCAGTGAGGGGATGGGCAATCAGCCCCAGCATTTT.

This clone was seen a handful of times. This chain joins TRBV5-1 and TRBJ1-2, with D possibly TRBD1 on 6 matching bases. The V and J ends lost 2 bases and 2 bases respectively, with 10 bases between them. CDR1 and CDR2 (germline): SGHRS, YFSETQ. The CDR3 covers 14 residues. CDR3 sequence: CASSFEGENYGYTF. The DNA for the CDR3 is TGCGCCAGCAGCTTCGAGGGGGAAAACTATGGCTACACCTTC.